A selection of T cell receptor beta chains follows, all from one sample in a study of cytomegalovirus exposure and HLA in healthy donors. TCRdb's table, derived via immunoSEQ multiplex PCR, lists solely in-frame clones and lacks some. The data contain roughly 200,000 clones, more than 65% of them singletons. Sequencing was carried out using PBMCs. The receptors shown here come from a woman aged 18-30 years in good health and CMV-seropositive. CDR3s include the opening cysteine and the closing phenylalanine or tryptophan. The D gene is left open where the match is weak. Size is stated for part of the rows, as once, few or many counts, or as a class when the clone is expanded.

size	V	D	J	CDR3	DNA
.	TRBV5-6	TRBD1	TRBJ2-2	CASTRAGTGLANTGELFF	TGTGCCAGCACCCGGGCCGGGACAGGTCTGGCGAACACCGGGGAGCTGTTTTTT
.	TRBV29-1	.	TRBJ1-1	CSVVGQNTEAFF	TGCAGCGTTGTTGGACAGAACACTGAAGCTTTCTTT
.	TRBV11-2	.	TRBJ1-1	CASSSIGGQVYPGAFF	TGTGCCAGCAGCTCTATAGGGGGACAAGTATATCCGGGAGCTTTCTTT
.	TRBV14	.	TRBJ2-3	CASSLNIQGLGDTQYF	TGTGCCAGCAGCCTGAACATCCAGGGTTTAGGAGATACGCAGTATTTT
.	TRBV4-2	.	TRBJ1-6	CASSQTEGDSPLHF	TGTGCCAGCAGCCAGACAGAGGGGGATTCACCCCTCCACTTT
few	TRBV27	TRBD1	TRBJ2-7	CASSRDRNYEQYF	TGTGCCAGCAGTAGGGACAGGAACTACGAGCAGTACTTC
.	TRBV5-6	.	TRBJ1-2	CASSLVSKAVGYTF	TGTGCCAGCAGCTTGGTATCCAAGGCGGTTGGCTACACCTTC
many	TRBV19	TRBD1	TRBJ1-5	CASDTGGGYQPQHF	TGTGCCAGCGACACAGGGGGCGGCTACCAGCCCCAGCATTTT
few	TRBV2	TRBD1	TRBJ2-7	CASTRDRDYEQYF	TGTGCCAGCACGCGGGACAGGGACTACGAGCAGTACTTC
.	TRBV20-1	.	TRBJ1-2	CRGWGNYGYTF	TGCAGGGGCTGGGGCAACTATGGCTACACCTTC
.	TRBV2	TRBD1	TRBJ1-2	CASDRGYGYTF	TGTGCCAGCGACAGGGGATATGGCTACACCTTC
.	TRBV18	.	TRBJ1-2	CASSPRQLDFNYGYTF	TGTGCCAGCTCACCAAGGCAGCTAGATTTTAACTATGGCTACACCTTC
.	TRBV6-5	TRBD1	TRBJ2-6	CAGDRPGANVLTF	TGTGCCGGGGACAGGCCTGGGGCCAACGTCCTGACTTTC
few	TRBV7-3	.	TRBJ1-1	CASSRGSLNTEAFF	TGTGCCAGCAGCCGCGGATCCCTGAACACTGAAGCTTTCTTT
.	TRBV6-6	TRBD1	TRBJ1-2	CASSQTQGAQNGYTF	TGTGCCAGCAGTCAAACCCAGGGGGCGCAGAATGGCTACACCTTC
few	TRBV27	TRBD1	TRBJ1-4	CASSYTGTGRRELFF	TGTGCCAGCAGTTACACCGGGACAGGGAGGCGAGAACTGTTTTTT
.	TRBV19	TRBD1	TRBJ1-2	CASRTGQGAFFDYGYTF	TGTGCCAGTAGGACGGGACAGGGGGCTTTTTTTGACTATGGCTACACCTTC
.	TRBV19	.	TRBJ2-7	CASSQLHRAYEQYF	TGTGCCAGTAGTCAACTACACAGGGCCTACGAGCAGTACTTC
once	TRBV7-8	.	TRBJ2-2	CASSLAAGRTGELFF	TGTGCCAGCAGCTTAGCAGCAGGGCGGACCGGGGAGCTGTTTTTT
.	TRBV6-1	.	TRBJ1-3	CASSKDNSGNTIYF	TGTGCCAGCAGTAAGGACAACTCTGGAAACACCATATATTTT
.	TRBV19	.	TRBJ1-4	CASRQGWSLFF	TGTGCCAGTAGACAGGGATGGTCTCTGTTTTTT
.	TRBV7-3	TRBD1	TRBJ1-2	CASSQYAGGDYGYTF	TGTGCCAGCAGCCAGTATGCAGGGGGCGACTATGGCTACACCTTC